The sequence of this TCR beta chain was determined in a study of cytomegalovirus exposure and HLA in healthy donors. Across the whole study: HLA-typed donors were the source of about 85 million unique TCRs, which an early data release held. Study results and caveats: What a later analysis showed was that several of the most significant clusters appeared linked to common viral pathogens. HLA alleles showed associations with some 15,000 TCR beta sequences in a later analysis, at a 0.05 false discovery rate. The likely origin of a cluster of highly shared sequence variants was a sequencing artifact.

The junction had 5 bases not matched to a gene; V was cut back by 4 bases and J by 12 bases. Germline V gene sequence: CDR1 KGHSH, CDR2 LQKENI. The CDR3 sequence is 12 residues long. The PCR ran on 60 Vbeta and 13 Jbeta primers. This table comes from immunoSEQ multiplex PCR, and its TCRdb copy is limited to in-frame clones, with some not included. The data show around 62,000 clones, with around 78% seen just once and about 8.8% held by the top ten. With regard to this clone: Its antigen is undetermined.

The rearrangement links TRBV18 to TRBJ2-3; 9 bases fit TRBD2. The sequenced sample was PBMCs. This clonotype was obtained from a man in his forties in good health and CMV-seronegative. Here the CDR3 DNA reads TGTGCCAGCTCACAAGAAGCGGGGGGACAGTATTTT. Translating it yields CASSQEAGGQYF.